A selection of T cell receptor beta chains follows, all from one sample in a study of blood T cell repertoires in COVID-19. Assay: immunoSEQ multiplex PCR; the TCRdb copy retains only in-frame clones and omits some. Here the sample spans about 160,000 clones, 90% to 95% being singletons. The material sequenced was peripheral blood. Receptors were obtained from a woman aged 50 to 65 with acute or convalescent COVID-19. Both conserved end residues are part of each CDR3. Each record gives: clone size, V gene, D gene, J gene, CDR3 DNA, CDR3 protein. D genes are given only for firm matches. Some rows have no size entry. The others give once, few or many, or a class for an expanded clone.

.,TRBV7-2,TRBD2,TRBJ2-5,TGTGCCAGCAGCTTAAGTAGTCTAGCGGTGGTTAAGGGGGAGACCCAGTACTTC,CASSLSSLAVVKGETQYF
.,TRBV7-2,.,TRBJ2-1,TGTGCCAGCAGCTTAGTCCTAGCCTATGAGCAGTTCTTC,CASSLVLAYEQFF
.,TRBV25-1,.,TRBJ1-3,TGTGCCAGCAGTGATATCGGGTCCGGAAACACCATATATTTT,CASSDIGSGNTIYF
.,TRBV2,TRBD1,TRBJ2-1,TGTGCCAGCAAGGGGGGACAGGGGGCCTACAATGAGCAGTTCTTC,CASKGGQGAYNEQFF
.,TRBV11-2,TRBD1,TRBJ1-2,TGTGCCAGCAGCTTAGAGGGGACAGATAGTTATGGCTACACCTTC,CASSLEGTDSYGYTF
.,TRBV5-1,TRBD1,TRBJ1-1,TGCGCCAGCAGCTTACAGGGGGATGATTGGACTGAAGCTTTCTTT,CASSLQGDDWTEAFF
.,TRBV4-1,TRBD1,TRBJ2-5,TGCGCCAGCAGCCAAGTTTTGGGACAGGGTCCAGATGAGACCCAGTACTTC,CASSQVLGQGPDETQYF
.,TRBV7-8,.,TRBJ1-2,TGTGCCAGCAGCGCAAATGACAGGATTTATGGCTACACCTTC,CASSANDRIYGYTF
.,TRBV6-6,.,TRBJ1-1,TGTGCCAGCCTTCTCCCAGCGGGGAACACTGAAGCTTTCTTT,CASLLPAGNTEAFF
.,TRBV11-2,TRBD1,TRBJ1-5,TGTGCCAGCAGCTTAGGACAGGGGTCTCAGCCCCAGCATTTT,CASSLGQGSQPQHF
.,TRBV19,.,TRBJ1-5,TGTGCCAGTAGTATGGGTCAGGACAGAAATCAGCCCCAGCATTTT,CASSMGQDRNQPQHF
.,TRBV19,.,TRBJ1-5,TGTGCCAGTATCGGGGGGGCAGAACGAGGCAATCAGCCCCAGCATTTT,CASIGGAERGNQPQHF
.,TRBV7-6,.,TRBJ1-3,TGTGCCAGCAGCCCCATGGGAGAGGGAGCTGGAAACACCATATATTTT,CASSPMGEGAGNTIYF
.,TRBV24-1,.,TRBJ1-5,TGTGCCACCAGTGACTGGGAGTCGGGGCAGCCCCAGCATTTT,CATSDWESGQPQHF
once,TRBV28,.,TRBJ1-4,TGTGCCAGCAGTTTATTACAGTTCAATGAAAAACTGTTTTTT,CASSLLQFNEKLFF
.,TRBV6-2/TRBV6-3,.,TRBJ2-1,TGTGCCAGCAGTTATGGGACTCAAAGGGGGGGCTCCTACAATGAGCAGTTCTTC,CASSYGTQRGGSYNEQFF
once,TRBV19,.,TRBJ1-2,TGTGCCAGTAGTATTTCCCTACAGGGTGATGGCTACACCTTC,CASSISLQGDGYTF
.,TRBV7-9,.,TRBJ1-2,TGTGCCAGCACCTGGGCCGTACTCCTTTGGGACTATGGCTACACCTTC,CASTWAVLLWDYGYTF
.,TRBV28,.,TRBJ1-5,TGTGCCAGCACTAAGGGGTTTAGCAATCAGCCCCAGCATTTT,CASTKGFSNQPQHF
.,TRBV30,TRBD2,TRBJ2-5,TGTGCCTGGAGTGGGCTGGGCGGGGGGCAGGAGACCCAGTACTTC,CAWSGLGGGQETQYF
.,TRBV28,.,TRBJ2-1,TGTGCCAGCGCCCGGACAGCTTCCTACAATGAGCAGTTCTTC,CASARTASYNEQFF
.,TRBV30,TRBD1,TRBJ2-3,TGTGCCTGGCTCACAGGGGGGAAGGATACGCAGTATTTT,CAWLTGGKDTQYF
.,TRBV14,TRBD1,TRBJ1-6,TGTGCCAGCAGCCAAGAACAGGGGAATTCACCCCTCCACTTT,CASSQEQGNSPLHF
.,TRBV2,TRBD2,TRBJ2-1,TGTGCCAGCAGTTTGACTAGCGATAATGAGCAGTTCTTC,CASSLTSDNEQFF
.,TRBV9,TRBD1,TRBJ1-5,TGTGCCAGCAGCGTGGGGACAGGGTGGAATCAGCCCCAGCATTTT,CASSVGTGWNQPQHF
.,TRBV13,.,TRBJ1-1,TGTGCCAGCAGCTTAGGCCGGGCAGGGCGGACTGAAGCTTTCTTT,CASSLGRAGRTEAFF
once,TRBV10-3,.,TRBJ1-5,TGTGCCATCAGTGAGGGGGCTAGCAATCAGCCCCAGCATTTT,CAISEGASNQPQHF
.,TRBV18,TRBD2,TRBJ2-1,TGTGCCAGCTCACCCCCTTTCGCGGGGGGGCCGGAGCAGTTCTTC,CASSPPFAGGPEQFF
few,TRBV7-9,TRBD1,TRBJ1-5,TGTGCCAGCAGCCAAGGGACAGGGAATCAGCCCCAGCATTTT,CASSQGTGNQPQHF
.,TRBV19,TRBD2,TRBJ2-1,TGTGCCAGTAGTTGGCGGGAGGAGTTAAATGAGCAGTTCTTC,CASSWREELNEQFF